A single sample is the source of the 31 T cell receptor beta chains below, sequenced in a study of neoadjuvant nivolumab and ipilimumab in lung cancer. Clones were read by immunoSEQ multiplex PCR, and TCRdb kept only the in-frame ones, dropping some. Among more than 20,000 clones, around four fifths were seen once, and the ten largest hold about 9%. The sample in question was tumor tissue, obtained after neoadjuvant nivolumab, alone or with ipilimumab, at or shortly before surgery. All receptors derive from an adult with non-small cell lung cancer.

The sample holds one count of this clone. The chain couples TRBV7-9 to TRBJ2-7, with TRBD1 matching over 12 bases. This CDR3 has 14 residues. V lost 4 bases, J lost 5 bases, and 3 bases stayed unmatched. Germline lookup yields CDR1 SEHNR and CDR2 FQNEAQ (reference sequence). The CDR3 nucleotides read TGTGCCAGCAGCTCCGGGACAGGGGGCGACGAGCAGTACTTC. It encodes CASSSGTGGDEQYF. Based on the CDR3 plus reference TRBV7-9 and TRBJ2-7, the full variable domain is DTGVSQNPRHKITKRGQNVTFRCDPISEHNRLYWYRQTLGQGPEFLTYFQNEAQLEKSRLLSDRFSAERPKGSFSTLEIQRTEQGDSAMYLCASSSGTGGDEQYFGPGTRLTVT.

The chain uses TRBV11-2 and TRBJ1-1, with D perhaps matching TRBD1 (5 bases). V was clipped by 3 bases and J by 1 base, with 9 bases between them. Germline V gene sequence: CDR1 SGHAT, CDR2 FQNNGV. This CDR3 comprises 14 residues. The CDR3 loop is CASSFTGSNTEAFF. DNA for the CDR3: TGTGCCAGCAGCTTCACAGGTTCGAACACTGAAGCTTTCTTT.

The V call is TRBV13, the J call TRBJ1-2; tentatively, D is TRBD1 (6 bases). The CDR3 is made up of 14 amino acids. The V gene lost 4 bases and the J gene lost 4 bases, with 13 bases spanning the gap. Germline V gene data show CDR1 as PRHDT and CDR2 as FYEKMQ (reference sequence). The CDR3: CASSSRQAGYGYTF. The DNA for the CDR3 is TGTGCCAGCAGCTCCAGACAGGCTGGCTATGGCTACACCTTC.

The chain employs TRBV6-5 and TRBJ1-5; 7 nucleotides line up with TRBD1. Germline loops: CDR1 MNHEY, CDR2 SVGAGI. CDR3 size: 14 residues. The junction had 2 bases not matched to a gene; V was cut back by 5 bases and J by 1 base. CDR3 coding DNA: TGTGCCAGCAGTCTGGACAGGAGCAATCAGCCCCAGCATTTT. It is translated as CASSLDRSNQPQHF.

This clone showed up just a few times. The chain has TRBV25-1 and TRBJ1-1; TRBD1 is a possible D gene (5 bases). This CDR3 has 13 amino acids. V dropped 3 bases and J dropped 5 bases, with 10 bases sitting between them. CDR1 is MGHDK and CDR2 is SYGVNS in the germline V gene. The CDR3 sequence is CASSDGGITEAFF. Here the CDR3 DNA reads TGTGCCAGCAGTGACGGGGGGATTACTGAAGCTTTCTTT.

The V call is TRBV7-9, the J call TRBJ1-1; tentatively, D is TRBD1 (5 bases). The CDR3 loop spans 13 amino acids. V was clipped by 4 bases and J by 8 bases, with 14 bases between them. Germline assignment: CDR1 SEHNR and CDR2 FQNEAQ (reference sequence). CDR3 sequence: CASSSLTDSEAFF. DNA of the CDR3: TGTGCCAGCAGCTCCTTAACCGACAGCGAAGCTTTCTTT. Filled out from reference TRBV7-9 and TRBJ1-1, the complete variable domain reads DTGVSQNPRHKITKRGQNVTFRCDPISEHNRLYWYRQTLGQGPEFLTYFQNEAQLEKSRLLSDRFSAERPKGSFSTLEIQRTEQGDSAMYLCASSSLTDSEAFFGQGTRLTVV.

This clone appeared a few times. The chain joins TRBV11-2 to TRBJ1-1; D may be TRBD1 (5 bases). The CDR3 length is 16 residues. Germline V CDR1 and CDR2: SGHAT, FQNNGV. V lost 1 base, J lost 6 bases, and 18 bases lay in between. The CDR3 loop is CASSLALGQGTAEAFF. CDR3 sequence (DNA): TGTGCCAGCAGCTTAGCCCTGGGCCAGGGAACCGCTGAAGCTTTCTTT.

CDR3 residues: CASNNPGLAGNEQYF. The DNA for the CDR3 is TGTGCCAGCAACAACCCCGGACTAGCGGGCAACGAGCAGTACTTC. The V and J genes are TRBV5-4 and TRBJ2-7, with 11 nucleotides matching TRBD2. This CDR3 is built from 15 residues. CDR1 and CDR2 from the germline V gene are SGHNT and YYREEE (reference sequence). With V trimmed by 6 bases and J by 5 bases, 10 bases remained unmatched.

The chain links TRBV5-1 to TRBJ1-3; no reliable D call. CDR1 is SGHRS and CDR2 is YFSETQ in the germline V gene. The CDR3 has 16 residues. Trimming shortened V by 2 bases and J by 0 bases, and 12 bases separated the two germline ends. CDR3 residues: CASSFDPPFSGNTIYF. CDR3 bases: TGCGCCAGCAGCTTTGACCCTCCTTTCTCTGGAAACACCATATATTTT.

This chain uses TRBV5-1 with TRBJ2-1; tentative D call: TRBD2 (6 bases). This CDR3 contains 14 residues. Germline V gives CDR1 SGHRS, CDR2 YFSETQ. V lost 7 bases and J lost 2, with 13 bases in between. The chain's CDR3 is CASDRGTAYNEQFF. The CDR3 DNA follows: TGCGCCAGCGACCGGGGGACTGCCTACAATGAGCAGTTCTTC.

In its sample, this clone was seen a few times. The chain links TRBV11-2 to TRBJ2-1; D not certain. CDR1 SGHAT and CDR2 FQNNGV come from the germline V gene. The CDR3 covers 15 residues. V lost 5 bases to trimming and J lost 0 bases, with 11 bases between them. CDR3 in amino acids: CASSPDPNSYNEQFF. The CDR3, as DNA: TGTGCCAGCAGCCCGGACCCCAACTCCTACAATGAGCAGTTCTTC.

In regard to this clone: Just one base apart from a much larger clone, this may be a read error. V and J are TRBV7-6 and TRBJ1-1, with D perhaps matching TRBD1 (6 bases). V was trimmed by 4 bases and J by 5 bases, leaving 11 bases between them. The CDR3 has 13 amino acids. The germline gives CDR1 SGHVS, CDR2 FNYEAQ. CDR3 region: CASSSTGRTEAFF. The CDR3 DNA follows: TGTGCCAGCAGCTCCACAGGGAGGACTGAAGCTTTCTTT.

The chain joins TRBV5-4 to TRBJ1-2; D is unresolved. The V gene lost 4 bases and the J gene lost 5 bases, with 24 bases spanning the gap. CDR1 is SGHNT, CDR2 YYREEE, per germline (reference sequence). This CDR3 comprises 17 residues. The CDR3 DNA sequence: TGTGCCAGCAGCCCTCGCAATGTGAAGGGCGCACTTTATGGCTACACCTTC. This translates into CASSPRNVKGALYGYTF.

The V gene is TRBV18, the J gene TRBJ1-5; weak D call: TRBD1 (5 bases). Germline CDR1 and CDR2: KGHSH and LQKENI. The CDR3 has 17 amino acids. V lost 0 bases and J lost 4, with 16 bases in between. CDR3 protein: CASSPPVGGAGNQPQHF. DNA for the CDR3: TGTGCCAGCTCACCACCGGTGGGAGGGGCGGGGAATCAGCCCCAGCATTTT.

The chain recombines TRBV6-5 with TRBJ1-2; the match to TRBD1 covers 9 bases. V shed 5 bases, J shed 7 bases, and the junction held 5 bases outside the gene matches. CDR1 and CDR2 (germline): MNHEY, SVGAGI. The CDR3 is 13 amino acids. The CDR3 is CASSRTGAGGYTF. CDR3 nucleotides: TGTGCCAGCAGTCGGACAGGGGCCGGTGGCTACACCTTC.

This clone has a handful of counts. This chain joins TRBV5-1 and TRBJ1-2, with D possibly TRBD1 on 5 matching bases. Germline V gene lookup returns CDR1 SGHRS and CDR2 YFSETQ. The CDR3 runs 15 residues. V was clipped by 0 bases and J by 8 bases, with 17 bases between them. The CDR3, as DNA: TGCGCCAGCAGCTTGGGGCCGGGGGTCCCGACGGGCTACACCTTC. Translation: CASSLGPGVPTGYTF.

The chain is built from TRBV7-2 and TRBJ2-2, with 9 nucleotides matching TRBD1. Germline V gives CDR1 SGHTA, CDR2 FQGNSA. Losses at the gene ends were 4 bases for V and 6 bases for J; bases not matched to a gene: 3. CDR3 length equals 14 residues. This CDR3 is CASSWRTGAGELFF. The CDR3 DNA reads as TGTGCCAGCAGCTGGAGGACAGGGGCCGGGGAGCTGTTTTTT.

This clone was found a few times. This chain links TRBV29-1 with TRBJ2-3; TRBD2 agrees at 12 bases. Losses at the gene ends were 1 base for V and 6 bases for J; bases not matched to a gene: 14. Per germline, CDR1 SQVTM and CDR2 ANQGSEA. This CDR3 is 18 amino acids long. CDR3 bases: TGCAGCGTTGAAGCTGGGGGTGCGACTAGCGGGAGCTATGATACGCAGTATTTT. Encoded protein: CSVEAGGATSGSYDTQYF.

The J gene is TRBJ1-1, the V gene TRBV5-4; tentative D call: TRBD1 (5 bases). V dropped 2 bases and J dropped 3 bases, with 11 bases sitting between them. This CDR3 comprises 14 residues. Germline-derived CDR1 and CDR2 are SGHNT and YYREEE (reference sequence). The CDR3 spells CASSFAGLYTEAFF. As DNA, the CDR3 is TGTGCCAGCAGCTTTGCAGGGTTGTACACTGAAGCTTTCTTT.

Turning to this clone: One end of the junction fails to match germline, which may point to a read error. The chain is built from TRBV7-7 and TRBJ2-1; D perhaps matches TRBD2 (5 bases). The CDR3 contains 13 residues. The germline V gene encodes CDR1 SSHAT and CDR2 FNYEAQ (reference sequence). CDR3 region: CASSLRGNNEQFF. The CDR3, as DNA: TGTGCTAGCAGCTTACGGGGAAACAATGAGCAGTTCTTC. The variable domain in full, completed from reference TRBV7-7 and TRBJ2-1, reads GAGVSQSPRYKVTKRGQDVTLRCDPISSHATLYWYQQALGQGPEFLTYFNYEAQPDKSGLPSDRFSAERPEGSISTLTIQRTEQRDSAMYRCASSLRGNNEQFFGPGTRLTVL.

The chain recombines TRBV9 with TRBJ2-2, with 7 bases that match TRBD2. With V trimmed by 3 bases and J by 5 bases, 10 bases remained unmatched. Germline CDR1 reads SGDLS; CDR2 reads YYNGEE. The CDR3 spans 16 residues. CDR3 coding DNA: TGTGCCAGCAGCGGAGGTTGGGGGGGTACAACCGGGGAGCTGTTTTTT. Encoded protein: CASSGGWGGTTGELFF.

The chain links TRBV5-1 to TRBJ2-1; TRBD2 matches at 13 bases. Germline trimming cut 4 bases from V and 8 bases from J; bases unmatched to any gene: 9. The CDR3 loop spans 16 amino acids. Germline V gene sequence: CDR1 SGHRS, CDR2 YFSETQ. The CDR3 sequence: CASSPSGLAGFYEQFF. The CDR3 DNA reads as TGCGCCAGCAGCCCCTCGGGACTAGCGGGATTTTATGAGCAGTTCTTC.

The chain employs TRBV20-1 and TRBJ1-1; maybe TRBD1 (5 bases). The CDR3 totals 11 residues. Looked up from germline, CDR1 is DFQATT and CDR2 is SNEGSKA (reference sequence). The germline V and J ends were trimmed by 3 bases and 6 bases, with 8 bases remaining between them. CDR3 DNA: TGCAGTGCTAGCCGGGGGTCTGAAGCTTTCTTT. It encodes CSASRGSEAFF.

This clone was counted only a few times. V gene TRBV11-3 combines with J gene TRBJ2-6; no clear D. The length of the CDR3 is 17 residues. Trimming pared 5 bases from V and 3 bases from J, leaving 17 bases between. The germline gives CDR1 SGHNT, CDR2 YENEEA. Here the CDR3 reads CASSLPPPRVGANVLTF. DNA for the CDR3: TGTGCCAGCAGCCTCCCGCCCCCTCGCGTTGGGGCCAACGTCCTGACTTTC.

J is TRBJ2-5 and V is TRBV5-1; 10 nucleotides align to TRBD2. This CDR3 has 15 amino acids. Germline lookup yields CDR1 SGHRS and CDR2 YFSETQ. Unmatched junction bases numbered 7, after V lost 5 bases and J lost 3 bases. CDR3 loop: CASRLPSGREETQYF. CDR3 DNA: TGCGCCAGCAGACTGCCCAGCGGGAGGGAAGAGACCCAGTACTTC.

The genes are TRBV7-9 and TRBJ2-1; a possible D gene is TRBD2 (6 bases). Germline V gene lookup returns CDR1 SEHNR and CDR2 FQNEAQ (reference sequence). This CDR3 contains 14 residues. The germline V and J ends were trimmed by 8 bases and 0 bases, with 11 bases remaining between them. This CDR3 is CASVLGSSYNEQFF. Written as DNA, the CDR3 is TGTGCCAGCGTTCTCGGGAGCTCCTACAATGAGCAGTTCTTC.

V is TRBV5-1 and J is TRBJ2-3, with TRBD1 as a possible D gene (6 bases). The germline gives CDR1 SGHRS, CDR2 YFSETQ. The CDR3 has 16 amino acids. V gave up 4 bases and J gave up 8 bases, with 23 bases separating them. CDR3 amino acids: CASSPTLGQGRRTQYF. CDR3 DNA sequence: TGCGCCAGCAGCCCTACCTTAGGGCAGGGGCGTCGTACGCAGTATTTT.

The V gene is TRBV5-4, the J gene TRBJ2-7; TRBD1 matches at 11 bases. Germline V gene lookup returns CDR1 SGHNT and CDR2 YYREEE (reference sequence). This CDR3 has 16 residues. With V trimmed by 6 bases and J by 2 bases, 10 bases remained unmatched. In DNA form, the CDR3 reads TGTGCCAGCACCTTTGGGGCGGGACAGGGGGCCTACGAGCAGTACTTC. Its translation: CASTFGAGQGAYEQYF.

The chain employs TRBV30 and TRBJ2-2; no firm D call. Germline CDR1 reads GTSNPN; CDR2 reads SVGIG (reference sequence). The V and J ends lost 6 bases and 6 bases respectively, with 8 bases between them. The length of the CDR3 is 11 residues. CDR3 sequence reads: CACQPPGELFF. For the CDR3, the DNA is TGTGCCTGTCAACCCCCCGGGGAGCTGTTTTTT.

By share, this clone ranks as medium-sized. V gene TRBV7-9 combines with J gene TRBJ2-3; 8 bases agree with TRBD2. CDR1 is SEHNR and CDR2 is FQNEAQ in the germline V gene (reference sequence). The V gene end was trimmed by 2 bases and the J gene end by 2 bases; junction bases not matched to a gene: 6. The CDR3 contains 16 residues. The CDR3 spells CASSLTGTRSTDTQYF. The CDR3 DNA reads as TGTGCCAGCAGCTTAACCGGGACTAGGTCCACAGATACGCAGTATTTT. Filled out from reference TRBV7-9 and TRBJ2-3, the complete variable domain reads DTGVSQNPRHKITKRGQNVTFRCDPISEHNRLYWYRQTLGQGPEFLTYFQNEAQLEKSRLLSDRFSAERPKGSFSTLEIQRTEQGDSAMYLCASSLTGTRSTDTQYFGPGTRLTVL.

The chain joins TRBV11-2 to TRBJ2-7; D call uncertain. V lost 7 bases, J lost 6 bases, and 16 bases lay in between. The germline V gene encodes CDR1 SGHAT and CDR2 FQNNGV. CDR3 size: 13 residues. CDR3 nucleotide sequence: TGTGCCAGCAACAAGGGTATGGTTAGCGAGCAGTACTTC. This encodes CASNKGMVSEQYF.